The T cell receptor beta chain under discussion was sequenced for a study of blood T cell repertoires in COVID-19 (dated by TCRdb to 2019 to 2021). Background for the entire study: Collaborator samples came from the United States, Italy and Spain and covered acute and convalescent phases of COVID-19. The prospective study material was composed of cDNA or gDNA derived from T cells, B-cell-depleted T cells, or PBMCs. Subjects who had been exposed to COVID-19, were actively infected with it, or had recovered from it provided the deeply sampled blood TCRbeta repertoires that made up the dataset. The repertoires were released in a freely available public database meant as a resource for research on the immune response to SARS-CoV-2. The samples were drawn from two sources: the first 160 participants of the ongoing ImmuneRACE study, and over 950 subjects contributed by 6 global collaborators. Sample metadata almost always included a de-identified subject ID, COVID-19 status, age in years and sex. HLA class I and class II types, where available, came from metadata supplied by the sample provider rather than from assay-based typing. Broad study findings and their caveats: The amount of clinical and demographic metadata varied by source and participant and was provided uncurated.

Comments on this clone: This clone's antigen is unknown. No qualities accompany the bases; no much larger clone lies one base away.

The immunoSEQ Assay, a bias-controlled multiplex PCR, was used to amplify TCRbeta CDR3 regions from genomic DNA. The original methods were these. The number of nucleated cells in each sample was estimated from the amplification of reference gene primers within the assay. To quantify the absolute abundance of each unique TCRbeta CDR3 rearrangement, sequence reads were collapsed and filtered. Productive Simpson clonality was computed per sample as the square root of Simpson's diversity index over productive rearrangements. The table comes from immuneACCESS by way of TCRdb, which keeps in-frame sequences with V and J called. Part of the clones is missing from these tables; in studies checked, under half for an unresolved V gene and the rest for unknown reasons. The DNA gave D and trimming, while V, J and clone size come from that table. This sample has about 140,000 clones in its table, and approximately 88% of those were observed once. The top ten constitute over 4.5% of the sample.

Including the terminal cysteine and phenylalanine, the CDR3 comprises 17 residues. CDR3 DNA is the only sequence kept; it has 51 bases, read in frame from the first base. CDR1 MDHEN and CDR2 SYDVKM are derived from the germline V gene. At the junction V is shortened by 6 bases and J by 2 bases; bases outside the gene matches: 10. The collaborating institutions used their own protocols to collect whole blood in K2EDTA tubes. For TCRbeta analysis, collaborators shipped samples as frozen whole blood, isolated PBMCs, or DNA extracted from either of those sample types. The chain is made from TRBV28 and TRBJ2-6, with 7 central nucleotides matching TRBD1. Sequencing was performed on peripheral blood. The origin of this receptor is a human donor in a cohort sampled during active COVID-19. The CDR3 in this case is CASSPVRGGAGANVLTF. The nucleotide sequence is TGTGCCAGCAGCCCAGTCCGAGGGGGCGCTGGGGCCAACGTCCTGACTTTC.